The rows below give T cell receptor beta chains drawn from one sample of a study of immune cell composition in non-small cell lung cancer. The assay was immunoSEQ multiplex PCR, and TCRdb's table has in-frame clones only and misses some. The repertoire holds about 2,000 clones, with 88% as singletons. Specimen: lung tumor tissue. All receptors derive from a human donor with non-small cell lung cancer. Both conserved end residues are trimmed from each CDR3. Each record gives: V gene, CDR3 protein.

TRBV28	ASSYLLAGGQNYEQY
TRBV5-1	ASSHHTEAF
TRBV6-1	ASSPQGSYEQY
TRBV29-1	SASPTSGHQETQY
TRBV27	ASSLSRSGNTIY
TRBV18	ASSSGQGLTYEQY
TRBV28	ASSLLDRTYNEQF
TRBV5-6	ASRLSQAGSMRMNTEAF
TRBV18	ASSPTASSTDTQY
TRBV4-1	ASSQDSIGVNEQF
TRBV15	ATQRSRNEKLF
TRBV4-3	ASSPGTGDPGTEAF
TRBV6-1	ASIPVGQSQETQY
TRBV7-9	ASSLATGNSYEQY
TRBV18	ASSPPGLNEQF
TRBV28	ASSFEFGYEQY
TRBV4-2	ASSQDSEGSYGYT
TRBV2	ASSETGGKQETQY
TRBV6-6	ASSRGGTSAYEQY
TRBV6-5	ASTPLGGAHEQY
TRBV10-3	ATGTSSEQY
TRBV13	ASSLFLGELF
TRBV4-2	ASSPPGLGGSYNEQF
TRBV30	AWELNRVYGYT
TRBV11-2	ASRTGQGLGTQY
TRBV27	ASSSWGQGGGYT
TRBV6-5	ASTPLAGVADTQY
TRBV6-5	ASSYLHDRGQGGYT
TRBV13	ASSTQETYEQY
TRBV7-9	ASSTGTGIAETQY
TRBV7-8	ASSLGVGGEKLF
TRBV5-1	ASSGGQGANNEQF
TRBV10-3	AISAQGTTDTQY
TRBV7-6	ASSPGAGVVEQY
TRBV4-2	ASSQVPESSYEQY
TRBV7-9	ASSQPLGGQGFDEQY
TRBV2	ASSGGDRFPLGYT
TRBV28	ASSTLLSTNEKLF
TRBV7-2	ASRIQGGTEAF
TRBV5-4	ASSIAGGRTGELF
TRBV28	ASSFTAGTSGTSSYNEQF
TRBV7-9	ASSHRDRTYEQY
TRBV19	AAGTSGWNEQF
TRBV29-1	SALRTGSADTQY
TRBV18	ASSTRGGFEQY
TRBV19	ASSETSYEQY
TRBV13	ASTLRRTGELF